The sequence of this T cell receptor (beta chain) was determined in a study of T-cell memory formation after mild COVID-19. For this clonotype: The antigen remains undetermined.

From 5'RACE with constant-segment primers came TCR alpha and TCR beta cDNA libraries that carried sample barcodes and UMIs. One entry per CDR3 protein results from TCRdb running MiXCR on the 5' RACE reads. The repertoire includes about 190,000 distinct CDR3 sequences, about 18% of them detected once, and 2.4% sits in the top ten. Findings and caveats of the study: Prior to infection, memory already included some responding clones, suggesting cross-reactive memory joined.

Sequenced sample: PBMCs or a T cell subset sorted from them (not recorded which). This TCR was sampled from an adult woman who had mild COVID-19 (a few samples of this study predate the infection). Cell type and time point are not known.

DNA for the CDR3: TGCAGTGCTAGGCCAGACCGGAGCTCCTACAATGAGCAGTTCTTC. Protein sequence: CSARPDRSSYNEQFF. V usage is TRBV20-1 and J usage is TRBJ2-1; D is undetermined. The length of the CDR3 is 15 residues. Trimming stripped 3 bases from V and 0 bases from J, with 12 bases between. Germline CDR1 is DFQATT and CDR2 is SNEGSKA (reference sequence).